These T cell receptor beta chains were read from a single sample in a study of T cell changes during pregnancy in multiple sclerosis. Assay used: immunoSEQ multiplex PCR; TCRdb lists only in-frame clones, some missing. The sample lists 20,000 or so clones; around 87% were seen once. The material was CD8+ T cells from peripheral blood mononuclear cells, obtained in the third trimester of pregnancy. The receptors here all came from a female donor in good health, enrolled as a control in a pregnancy study. Each CDR3 is given with its conserved first and last residue. A D gene is named only where the DNA matches it firmly. For some rows the clone size is stated as once, few or many, or as a class when expanded; others skip it.

CDR3: CATSSPRDTFGNTIYF
DNA: TGTGCCACCAGCAGTCCCCGGGACACCTTCGGAAACACCATATATTTT
size: .
D: .
V: TRBV15
J: TRBJ1-3

CDR3: CASSLDRGPFSYNEQFF
DNA: TGCGCCAGCAGCTTGGACAGGGGGCCTTTCTCCTACAATGAGCAGTTCTTC
size: .
D: TRBD1
V: TRBV5-1
J: TRBJ2-1

CDR3: CASRDRGGETQYF
DNA: TGTGCCAGTCGTGACAGGGGTGGTGAGACCCAGTACTTC
size: .
D: TRBD1
V: TRBV28
J: TRBJ2-5

CDR3: CASCGQGGFMNTEAFF
DNA: TGTGCCAGCTGTGGACAGGGGGGATTTATGAACACTGAAGCTTTCTTT
size: .
D: TRBD1
V: TRBV27
J: TRBJ1-1

CDR3: CASSLARTGNNQPQHF
DNA: TGTGCCAGCAGCTTAGCCAGGACAGGGAACAATCAGCCCCAGCATTTT
size: .
D: TRBD1
V: TRBV7-8
J: TRBJ1-5

CDR3: CASSLGRQGGYKNIQYF
DNA: TGTGCCAGCAGCTTAGGCCGACAGGGTGGATATAAAAACATTCAGTACTTC
size: .
D: TRBD1
V: TRBV11-2
J: TRBJ2-4

CDR3: CASSAGQGVDEQFF
DNA: TGTGCCAGCAGTGCGGGACAGGGGGTCGATGAGCAGTTCTTC
size: .
D: TRBD1
V: TRBV27
J: TRBJ2-1

CDR3: CASSLVVRAGTDTQYF
DNA: TGTGCCAGCAGCCTAGTGGTCCGCGCAGGCACAGATACGCAGTATTTT
size: .
D: .
V: TRBV28
J: TRBJ2-3

CDR3: CASKPGGAYNEQFF
DNA: TGTGCCAGCAAACCCGGGGGGGCCTACAATGAGCAGTTCTTC
size: .
D: TRBD2
V: TRBV2
J: TRBJ2-1

CDR3: CASSFGTYTYNEQFF
DNA: TGTGCCAGCAGTTTCGGGACTTATACCTACAATGAGCAGTTCTTC
size: .
D: .
V: TRBV6-5
J: TRBJ2-1

CDR3: CASSLTGGEYQPQHF
DNA: TGTGCCAGCAGTTTGACAGGGGGAGAATATCAGCCCCAGCATTTT
size: once
D: TRBD1
V: TRBV6-5
J: TRBJ1-5

CDR3: CASSRGGGSYEQYF
DNA: TGCGCCAGCAGCCGAGGGGGGGGCTCCTACGAGCAGTACTTC
size: .
D: .
V: TRBV4-1
J: TRBJ2-7

CDR3: CASSQESSGSPYNEQFF
DNA: TGCGCCAGCAGCCAAGAGTCTAGCGGGAGTCCCTACAATGAGCAGTTCTTC
size: .
D: TRBD2
V: TRBV4-1
J: TRBJ2-1

CDR3: CASSFGGDEQYF
DNA: TGTGCCAGCAGCTTTGGAGGAGACGAGCAGTACTTC
size: .
D: .
V: TRBV5-4
J: TRBJ2-7

CDR3: CASSLEGAGYNEQFF
DNA: TGTGCCAGCAGCTTGGAGGGCGCCGGCTACAATGAGCAGTTCTTC
size: .
D: .
V: TRBV27
J: TRBJ2-1

CDR3: CASSVASNYGYTF
DNA: TGTGCCAGCAGCGTTGCGAGTAACTATGGCTACACCTTC
size: once
D: .
V: TRBV7-8
J: TRBJ1-2

CDR3: CASSVAAGAHPQHF
DNA: TGTGCCAGCAGCGTGGCCGCAGGGGCCCATCCCCAGCATTTT
size: .
D: .
V: TRBV9
J: TRBJ1-5

CDR3: CATSNMDRGESPLHF
DNA: TGTGCCACCAGCAATATGGACAGGGGAGAGTCACCCCTCCACTTT
size: .
D: TRBD1
V: TRBV15
J: TRBJ1-6

CDR3: CASSQEFGTGHGELFF
DNA: TGCGCCAGCAGCCAAGAGTTTGGGACAGGGCACGGGGAGCTGTTTTTT
size: .
D: TRBD1
V: TRBV4-3
J: TRBJ2-2

CDR3: CASSQGIGTGGNSGSGANVLTF
DNA: TGCGCCAGCAGCCAAGGGATCGGCACAGGGGGAAATTCCGGCTCTGGGGCCAACGTCCTGACTTTC
size: .
D: TRBD1
V: TRBV4-3
J: TRBJ2-6

CDR3: CASSWPPNTEAFF
DNA: TGTGCCAGCAGCTGGCCTCCGAACACTGAAGCTTTCTTT
size: .
D: .
V: TRBV7-9
J: TRBJ1-1

CDR3: CASSLELAGVSDTQYF
DNA: TGTGCCAGCAGCTTAGAGCTAGCGGGAGTTTCAGATACGCAGTATTTT
size: .
D: TRBD2
V: TRBV7-9
J: TRBJ2-3

CDR3: CASSFSRGNQPQHF
DNA: TGTGCCAGCAGCTTTAGTCGGGGGAATCAGCCCCAGCATTTT
size: .
D: .
V: TRBV5-6
J: TRBJ1-5

CDR3: CASSLQDRDSPLHF
DNA: TGTGCCAGCTCATTACAGGACAGGGATTCACCCCTCCACTTT
size: .
D: TRBD1
V: TRBV18
J: TRBJ1-6

CDR3: CAISEGHSNQPQHF
DNA: TGTGCCATCAGTGAGGGACATAGCAATCAGCCCCAGCATTTT
size: .
D: .
V: TRBV10-3
J: TRBJ1-5

CDR3: CASSDSIGAADTQYF
DNA: TGTGCCAGCAGTGACTCGATTGGGGCGGCAGATACGCAGTATTTT
size: .
D: .
V: TRBV6-4
J: TRBJ2-3

CDR3: CASSLYQQGMYGYTF
DNA: TGTGCCAGCAGTTTGTATCAACAGGGAATGTATGGCTACACCTTC
size: .
D: .
V: TRBV27
J: TRBJ1-2

CDR3: CASSLRGKASTQYF
DNA: TGTGCCAGCAGCTTACGGGGGAAGGCCAGTACGCAGTATTTT
size: .
D: .
V: TRBV11-3
J: TRBJ2-3

CDR3: CASSQDRRGGLYEQYF
DNA: TGCGCCAGCAGCCAAGATCGTCGGGGAGGTTTGTACGAGCAGTACTTC
size: .
D: .
V: TRBV4-3
J: TRBJ2-7

CDR3: CASSLPGQGISNYGYTF
DNA: TGTGCCAGCAGCTTACCGGGACAGGGGATTTCTAACTATGGCTACACCTTC
size: .
D: TRBD1
V: TRBV5-6
J: TRBJ1-2

CDR3: CATSREGLNTGELFF
DNA: TGTGCCACCAGCAGAGAGGGGCTGAACACCGGGGAGCTGTTTTTT
size: once
D: .
V: TRBV15
J: TRBJ2-2

CDR3: CASSLVWTSGGQGTDTQYF
DNA: TGCGCCAGCAGCTTGGTCTGGACTAGCGGGGGGCAAGGCACAGATACGCAGTATTTT
size: .
D: TRBD2
V: TRBV5-1
J: TRBJ2-3

CDR3: CSVEYQETEAFF
DNA: TGCAGCGTTGAGTATCAAGAGACTGAAGCTTTCTTT
size: .
D: .
V: TRBV29-1
J: TRBJ1-1

CDR3: CASSTTGDTGELFF
DNA: TGTGCCAGTAGTACGACAGGGGACACCGGGGAGCTGTTTTTT
size: .
D: TRBD1
V: TRBV19
J: TRBJ2-2

CDR3: CASSKEGRRYEQYF
DNA: TGTGCCAGCAGCAAAGAGGGGAGGCGCTACGAGCAGTACTTC
size: .
D: .
V: TRBV21-1
J: TRBJ2-7

CDR3: CATSRVPSGIMGQFF
DNA: TGTGCCACCAGCAGAGTTCCTAGCGGGATCATGGGGCAGTTCTTC
size: .
D: TRBD2
V: TRBV15
J: TRBJ2-1

CDR3: CASSLSRDLQPQHF
DNA: TGTGCCAGCAGCTTAAGTCGGGATTTACAGCCCCAGCATTTT
size: .
D: .
V: TRBV7-6
J: TRBJ1-5

CDR3: CASSFRGNTEAFF
DNA: TGTGCCAGCAGTTTCAGGGGAAACACTGAAGCTTTCTTT
size: .
D: .
V: TRBV28
J: TRBJ1-1

CDR3: CASSQVAGQPQHF
DNA: TGTGCCAGCAGCCAGGTGGCGGGTCAGCCCCAGCATTTT
size: .
D: .
V: TRBV7-6
J: TRBJ1-5

CDR3: CASSLHRDNEAFF
DNA: TGTGCCAGCAGTTTGCACAGGGACAATGAAGCTTTCTTT
size: .
D: .
V: TRBV28
J: TRBJ1-1

CDR3: CASSQDWRVDAEAFF
DNA: TGTGCCAGCAGCCAAGATTGGAGGGTAGACGCTGAAGCTTTCTTT
size: .
D: .
V: TRBV4-2
J: TRBJ1-1

CDR3: CASSPDPGNIQYF
DNA: TGTGCCAGCAGCCCAGACCCAGGAAACATTCAGTACTTC
size: .
D: .
V: TRBV7-9
J: TRBJ2-4

CDR3: CASSLELGARGYTF
DNA: TGTGCCAGCAGTTTAGAGCTGGGGGCGAGAGGCTACACCTTC
size: .
D: .
V: TRBV28
J: TRBJ1-2

CDR3: CASSPSGEHNSPLHF
DNA: TGTGCCAGCAGTCCCTCGGGGGAGCATAATTCACCCCTCCACTTT
size: few
D: .
V: TRBV27
J: TRBJ1-6

CDR3: CASLPPTNEKLFF
DNA: TGTGCCAGCCTCCCTCCAACTAATGAAAAACTGTTTTTT
size: .
D: .
V: TRBV5-5
J: TRBJ1-4

CDR3: CSSAREVTDTQYF
DNA: TGCAGCTCCGCGCGGGAGGTCACAGATACGCAGTATTTT
size: .
D: TRBD2
V: TRBV29-1
J: TRBJ2-3

CDR3: CASPPTVALYEQYF
DNA: TGTGCCAGTCCCCCCACGGTAGCACTCTACGAGCAGTACTTC
size: .
D: .
V: TRBV27
J: TRBJ2-7

CDR3: CASTPGLAHREFF
DNA: TGTGCCAGCACCCCGGGACTAGCGCATCGTGAGTTCTTC
size: .
D: TRBD2
V: TRBV6-5
J: TRBJ2-1

CDR3: CASTSTRPTDTQYF
DNA: TGTGCCAGCACCTCGACACGGCCCACAGATACGCAGTATTTT
size: .
D: .
V: TRBV28
J: TRBJ2-3

CDR3: CASSWDRGHEQYF
DNA: TGTGCCAGCAGCTGGGACAGGGGCCACGAGCAGTACTTC
size: .
D: TRBD1
V: TRBV7-9
J: TRBJ2-7

CDR3: CASSFTGGVGNIQYF
DNA: TGTGCCAGCAGTTTCACGGGGGGGGTTGGAAACATTCAGTACTTC
size: once
D: TRBD2
V: TRBV27
J: TRBJ2-4

CDR3: CAWTRTGPQETQYF
DNA: TGTGCCTGGACCCGGACAGGGCCTCAAGAGACCCAGTACTTC
size: .
D: TRBD1
V: TRBV30
J: TRBJ2-5

CDR3: CASSQPPGLAAGELFF
DNA: TGCGCCAGCAGCCAACCTCCGGGACTAGCGGCCGGGGAGCTGTTTTTT
size: .
D: TRBD2
V: TRBV4-1
J: TRBJ2-2

CDR3: CASSLRGQTNEQFF
DNA: TGTGCCAGCAGTTTAAGGGGACAGACTAATGAGCAGTTCTTC
size: .
D: TRBD1
V: TRBV28
J: TRBJ2-1

CDR3: CASSPYSGGLSYEQYF
DNA: TGCGCCAGCAGCCCGTATAGCGGGGGCCTCTCCTACGAGCAGTACTTC
size: few
D: TRBD2
V: TRBV5-1
J: TRBJ2-7

CDR3: CASSQLRDSSYNEQFF
DNA: TGTGCCAGCAGCCAACTCCGGGACTCTTCCTACAATGAGCAGTTCTTC
size: .
D: .
V: TRBV14
J: TRBJ2-1

CDR3: CASSGLAGNEQYF
DNA: TGTGCCAGCAGTGGACTAGCGGGGAACGAGCAGTACTTC
size: .
D: TRBD2
V: TRBV6-5
J: TRBJ2-7

CDR3: CASSLPGQERFF
DNA: TGTGCCAGCAGCTTGCCTGGACAGGAGCGGTTCTTC
size: .
D: TRBD1
V: TRBV5-4
J: TRBJ2-1

CDR3: CASTWTSPTGELFF
DNA: TGCGCCAGCACTTGGACTAGCCCTACCGGGGAGCTGTTTTTT
size: .
D: TRBD2
V: TRBV5-1
J: TRBJ2-2